This entry concerns a single T cell receptor beta chain. Its antigen is not known. The sample originates from a study of shared clonotypes between healthy human individuals. Regarding the study as a whole: A handful of donors showed sharing of around 5% of naive CD4 clonotypes. Memory subsets generally showed smaller estimated richness than naive subsets did.

Naive CD8 isolation took CD45RO-negative cells positively selected for CCR7 and excluded terminally differentiated effector memory CD45RA+ cells. Those who donated were healthy HIV-negative adults, with no recent acute infections or vaccinations reported. Per germline, CDR1 SGHAT and CDR2 FQNNGV. CDR3 size: 13 residues. The V end lost 6 bases, the J end lost 3 bases, and 12 bases lay between the germline ends. Here immunoSEQ multiplex PCR was the method, and the copy in TCRdb shows in-frame clones only, minus some. The sample consists of 650,000 to 800,000 clones, about 90% of them appearing once. V is TRBV11-2 and J is TRBJ2-7; either TRBD1 or TRBD2 may supply D (5 bases each). What was sequenced was naive CD8+ T cells sorted from blood. The receptor's source is a man aged 25 to 40 in good health. CDR3 coding DNA: TGTGCCAGCAGGGGACCTCCCTACTACGAGCAGTACTTC. It is translated as CASRGPPYYEQYF.